This TCR beta chain was sequenced during a study of T cells after yellow fever vaccination (dated by TCRdb to about 2019). For the wider study: Libraries from fractions with low cell numbers were prepared with the SMART-Seq v4 Ultra Low Input RNA kit. Bulk PBMC replicates and cell subsets were isolated from blood drawn at multiple timepoints before and after both primary and secondary immunization. Bulk TCR alpha and beta repertoires were sequenced longitudinally to track T-cell clones before and after primary and booster YFV17D yellow fever vaccination. Two healthy male donors made up the cohort, one aged 18 to 29 years and the other aged 30 to 40 years. The paper's findings and limits, for the study overall: A small fraction of clonotypes showed up in both the CD4 and CD8 compartments, probably as a result of convergent recombination. The secondary T-cell response was weaker than the primary response but faster, peaking on day 5 instead of day 15. After the booster, most clones that had expanded after primary vaccination were detected again (around 96% of CD4 and around nine tenths of CD8), suggesting broad maintenance of memory. Only a couple of donors were included in the study, so the extent to which the findings can be generalized is limited. FACS-sorted repertoires could contain abundant contaminating clonotypes from the bulk population, so computational filtering was required.

TCR cDNA was synthesized by 5'RACE template switching, through which a universal primer site and unique molecular identifiers were introduced. Priming of cDNA synthesis was performed from both the TCR alpha and TCR beta constant segments. Two PCR steps were used to amplify libraries, with sample barcodes and sequencing adapters being added in the second step. Libraries were sequenced on Illumina HiSeq 2500 (2x100 bp) or NovaSeq (2x150 bp). The paper's processing steps were these. Reads were demultiplexed and collapsed into UMI consensus sequences with MIGEC, and V(D)J alignment was performed with MiXCR. Vaccine-responding clonotypes were identified with edgeR using replicate PBMC samples, with FDR below 0.01 and a log2 fold change above 5 up to day 15 being required. Each bulk clonotype was labeled CD4 or CD8 based on which sequenced repertoire, CD4 or CD8, contained the clonotype at higher abundance. TCRdb trimmed the raw reads at Q25, called clones with MiXCR and kept productive beta chains. Identical CDR3 protein sequences are pooled into one entry, listed with their most common genes and DNA. The V and J calls and clone size are TCRdb's, not the authors'. Here the sample has 350,000 or so distinct CDR3 sequences; about 8.3% occur a single time. The ten top clones hold approximately 18% of the sample.

What the treatment or condition label conveys for this sample: live attenuated yellow fever vaccine strain. At each blood-draw timepoint, two biological replicates of bulk PBMCs were collected. A standard Ficoll-Paque protocol was used to isolate PBMCs from peripheral blood. RNA was extracted with TriZol from bulk PBMCs, CD4 and CD8 fractions, and dextramer-positive and dextramer-negative fractions. Based on the germline V gene, the CDR1 and CDR2 sequences are SGDLS and YYNGEE. A distance of 11 bases separates the germline ends of V and J, which lose 7 bases and 2 bases respectively. Its CDR3 holds 13 amino acids, cysteine through phenylalanine. Kept here is only the CDR3 DNA, which spans 39 bases and is read in frame from base 1. Only a few counts were recorded for this clonotype. What antigen it recognizes has not been identified. Base qualities are not provided; no much larger clone lies one nucleotide away.

The chain is encoded by TRBV9 joined to TRBJ2-3; the best D guess is TRBD1, with 6 bases matching. The sequencing used PBMCs, collected about 41 days after the first yellow fever vaccination. The sequence derives from a man between 18 and 29 years old who received the YFV17D yellow fever vaccine. Read as DNA, the sequence is TGTGCCAGCGTAGGGGGATACACAGATACGCAGTATTTT. The translation is CASVGGYTDTQYF.